One and the same sample provided the 6 T cell receptor beta chains below, sequenced in a study of shared clonotypes between healthy human individuals. Generated by immunoSEQ multiplex PCR, the TCRdb table keeps only in-frame clones and is missing some. Here the sample spans a few million clones, just over 90% being singletons. The sequenced sample consisted of naive CD4+ T cells sorted from blood. The subset: CD45RA+ positively selected. The receptor source for this set is a man between 18 and 29 years old in good health.

The chain has TRBV18 and TRBJ2-1; 7 positions match TRBD1. Germline loops: CDR1 KGHSH, CDR2 LQKENI. The CDR3 covers 15 residues. The ends lost 6 bases at V and 5 bases at J; junction bases unmatched: 10. CDR3 sequence: CASSPGEGGHNEQFF. DNA of the CDR3: TGTGCCAGCTCGCCCGGGGAAGGGGGCCACAATGAGCAGTTCTTC.

This chain links TRBV28 with TRBJ2-5; D call uncertain. The DNA matches TRBJ2-7 better at its end, which makes the J call doubtful. CDR1 and CDR2 from the germline V gene are MDHEN and SYDVKM. The CDR3 consists of 14 residues. The CDR3, as DNA: TGTGCCAGCACCTCACCGGGCCTGGTTTACGAGCAGTACTTC. Amino acid sequence: CASTSPGLVYEQYF.

The chain uses TRBV5-1 and TRBJ1-2, with 8 bases matching TRBD1. Losses at the gene ends were 3 bases for V and 4 bases for J; bases not matched to a gene: 26. Germline V lookup: CDR1 SGHRS, CDR2 YFSETQ. This CDR3 has 21 residues. The CDR3 DNA reads as TGCGCCAGCAGCTCATCTGGGGGCAGGGGGCTAGCAGCTACCCTTTCCTATGGCTACACCTTC. It yields the protein CASSSSGGRGLAATLSYGYTF.

This chain links TRBV18 with TRBJ2-3; D is uncertain. Trimming stripped 1 base from V and 0 bases from J, with 8 bases between. This CDR3 contains 15 residues. CDR1 and CDR2 (germline): KGHSH, LQKENI. CDR3 residues: CASSPQMGSTDTQYF. CDR3 DNA: TGTGCCAGCTCACCACAAATGGGGAGCACAGATACGCAGTATTTT.

This sequence joins TRBV30 and TRBJ1-4; a possible D gene is TRBD1 (6 bases). This CDR3 is 14 amino acids long. Looked up from germline, CDR1 is GTSNPN and CDR2 is SVGIG (reference sequence). V lost 5 bases and J lost 0, with 10 bases in between. Written as DNA, the CDR3 is TGTGCCTGGGGCCCAGGGGCAACTAATGAAAAACTGTTTTTT. Amino acids: CAWGPGATNEKLFF.

This sequence joins TRBV5-1 and TRBJ1-2; D remains unclear. V was trimmed by 0 bases and J by 6 bases, leaving 12 bases between them. Germline-derived CDR1 and CDR2 are SGHRS and YFSETQ. This CDR3 region has 14 residues. The chain's CDR3 is CASSLDSSPNGYTF. Here the CDR3 DNA reads TGCGCCAGCAGCTTGGACAGCTCCCCTAATGGCTACACCTTC. The variable domain in full, with the rest retrieved from reference TRBV5-1 and TRBJ1-2, is KAGVTQTPRYLIKTRGQQVTLSCSPISGHRSVSWYQQTPGQGLQFLFEYFSETQRNKGNFPGRFSGRQFSNSRSEMNVSTLELGDSALYLCASSLDSSPNGYTFGSGTRLTVV.